This entry is about one T cell receptor (beta chain). The antigen is unknown. Prior autoimmune disease or systemic immunosuppression barred patients. Peripheral blood came from all dose cohorts at three timepoints. Repertoires were generated with immunoSEQ multiplex PCR, while TCRdb's copy carries only in-frame clones and drops some. Found here are 35,000 to 55,000 clones, more than 75% of them singletons; the top ten hold approximately 16%. This entry comes from a study of OX40 agonist ivuxolimab in advanced cancers. Broader study findings: There were, on average, more expanded clones in CD8+ T cells than in CD4+. It was not determined which antigens were specifically recognized by the peripheral T cells that had undergone clonal expansion.

Material: CD4+ or CD8+ T cells sorted from blood, obtained in a trial of the OX40 agonist ivuxolimab. The source is an adult with an advanced solid tumor such as melanoma, head and neck, liver or kidney cancer.

CDR3 residues: CASSLAGTGVDYGYTF. The CDR3 DNA sequence: TGTGCCAGCAGCTTGGCCGGGACAGGGGTGGACTATGGCTACACCTTC. J is TRBJ1-2 and V is TRBV5-4; 10 nucleotides match TRBD1. Germline assignment: CDR1 SGHNT and CDR2 YYREEE (reference sequence). J was trimmed by 3 bases and V by 0 bases; bases with no gene match: 5. The CDR3 extends over 16 amino acids.